This TCR beta chain was observed in a study of cytomegalovirus exposure and HLA in healthy donors. Study in general: Clustering assigned 70% to 90% of the roughly 400 genotyped donors to the Caucasian-associated ancestry cluster. Regarding the study as a whole: Through in vitro validation, three CMV-associated chains were shown to be specific for CMV antigens.

Regarding this clone: Its target is unknown.

CDR3 length equals 14 residues. The V gene's germline CDR1 is MDHEN and CDR2 SYDVKM. Unmatched junction bases numbered 6, after V lost 6 bases and J lost 2 bases. With 60 Vbeta and 13 Jbeta primers, the PCR was carried out. TCRdb's copy holds only in-frame clones and misses some; the assay was immunoSEQ multiplex PCR. The sample lists around 100,000 clones; approximately 79% were seen once. Material: PBMCs. The V and J genes are TRBV28 and TRBJ2-5; 7 nucleotides align to TRBD2. The TCR originated in a woman aged 55-70 years in good health and CMV-seropositive. CDR3 in DNA: TGTGCCAGCAGAGTACTAGCGCAGCAAGAGACCCAGTACTTC. Its protein product is CASRVLAQQETQYF.